This section outlines one T cell receptor beta chain sequence together with its context. Its antigen remains unidentified. The data derive from a study of cytomegalovirus exposure and HLA in healthy donors. Study summary: The early release's HLA-typed donors yielded tens of millions of unique TCRs. Points from the study as a whole: Near-uniform donor sequencing depth was presumed by presence/absence analyses.

Primers included in the PCR were 60 Vbeta and 13 Jbeta primers. In the source study's methods: A later analysis counted tens of millions of unique TCR beta chains, some 10 million shared. TCRdb's table, derived via immunoSEQ multiplex PCR, lists solely in-frame clones and lacks some. V and J calls and clone size come straight from that table; D and trimming were deduced from the DNA. The table includes about 130,000 clones, over 70% detected once. With V trimmed by 2 bases and J by 3 bases, 7 bases remained unmatched. The length of the CDR3 is 15 residues. Germline CDR1 reads MNHEY; CDR2 reads SMNVEV (reference sequence).

The clonotype was recovered from a woman aged 40 to 50 in good health and CMV-seronegative. Source material: PBMCs. The chain carries TRBV27 and TRBJ2-7; 7 positions agree with TRBD2. The CDR3 loop reads CASSLNLAGHYEQYF. Written as DNA, the CDR3 is TGTGCCAGCAGTTTAAACTTAGCGGGCCACTACGAGCAGTACTTC.